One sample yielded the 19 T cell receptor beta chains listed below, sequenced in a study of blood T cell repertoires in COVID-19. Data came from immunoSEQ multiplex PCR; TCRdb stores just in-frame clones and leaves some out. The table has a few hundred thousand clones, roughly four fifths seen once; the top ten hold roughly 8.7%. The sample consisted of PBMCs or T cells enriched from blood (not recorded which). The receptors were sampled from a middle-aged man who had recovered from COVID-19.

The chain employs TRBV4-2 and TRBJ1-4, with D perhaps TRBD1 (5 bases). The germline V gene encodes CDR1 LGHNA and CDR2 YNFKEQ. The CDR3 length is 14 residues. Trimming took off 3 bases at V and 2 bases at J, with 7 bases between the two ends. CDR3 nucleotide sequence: TGTGCCAGCAGCCACGGGGGGACTAATGAAAAACTGTTTTTT. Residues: CASSHGGTNEKLFF.

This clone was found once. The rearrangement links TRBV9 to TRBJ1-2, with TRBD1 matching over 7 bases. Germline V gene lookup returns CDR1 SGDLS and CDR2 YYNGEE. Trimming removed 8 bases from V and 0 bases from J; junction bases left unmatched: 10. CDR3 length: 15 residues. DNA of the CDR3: TGTGCCAGTACGAGGGGGCCATTCCCTAACTATGGCTACACCTTC. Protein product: CASTRGPFPNYGYTF.

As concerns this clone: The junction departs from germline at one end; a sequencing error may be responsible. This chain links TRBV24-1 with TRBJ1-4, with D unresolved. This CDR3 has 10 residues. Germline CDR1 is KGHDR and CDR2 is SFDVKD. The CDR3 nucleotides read TGCCCTCCGTACTGGGCAAAACTGTTTTTT. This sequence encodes CPPYWAKLFF.

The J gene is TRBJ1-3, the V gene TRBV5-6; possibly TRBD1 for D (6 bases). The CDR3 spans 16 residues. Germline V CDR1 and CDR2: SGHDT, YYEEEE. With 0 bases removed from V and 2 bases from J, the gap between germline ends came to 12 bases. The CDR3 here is CASSLEAGGPGNTIYF. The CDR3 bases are TGTGCCAGCAGCTTGGAGGCCGGGGGGCCTGGAAACACCATATATTTT.

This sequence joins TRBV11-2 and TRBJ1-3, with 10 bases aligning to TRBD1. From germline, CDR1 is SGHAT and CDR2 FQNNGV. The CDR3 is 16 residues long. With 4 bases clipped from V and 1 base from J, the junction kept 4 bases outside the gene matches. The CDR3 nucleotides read TGTGCCAGCAGCTCCCGGGACAGGGGTTCTGGAAACACCATATATTTT. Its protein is CASSSRDRGSGNTIYF.

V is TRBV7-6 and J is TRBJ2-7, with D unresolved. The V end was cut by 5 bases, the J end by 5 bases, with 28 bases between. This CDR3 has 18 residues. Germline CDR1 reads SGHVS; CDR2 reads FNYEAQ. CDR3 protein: CASSPRQWAATSHDEQYF. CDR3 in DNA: TGTGCCAGCAGCCCCAGGCAGTGGGCAGCCACATCCCATGACGAGCAGTACTTC.

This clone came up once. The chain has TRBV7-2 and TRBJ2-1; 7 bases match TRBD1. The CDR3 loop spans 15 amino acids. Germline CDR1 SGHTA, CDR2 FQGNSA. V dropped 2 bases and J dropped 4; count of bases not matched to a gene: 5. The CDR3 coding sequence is TGTGCCAGCAGCTTAAGGGGGCTAGGTTACAATGAGCAGTTCTTC. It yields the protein CASSLRGLGYNEQFF.

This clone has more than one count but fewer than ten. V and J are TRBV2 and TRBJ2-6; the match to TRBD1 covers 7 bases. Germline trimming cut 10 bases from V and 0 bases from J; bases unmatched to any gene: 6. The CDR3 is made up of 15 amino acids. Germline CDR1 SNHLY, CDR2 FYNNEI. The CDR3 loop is CATEKGASGANVLTF. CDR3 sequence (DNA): TGTGCCACAGAGAAGGGGGCCTCTGGGGCCAACGTCCTGACTTTC.

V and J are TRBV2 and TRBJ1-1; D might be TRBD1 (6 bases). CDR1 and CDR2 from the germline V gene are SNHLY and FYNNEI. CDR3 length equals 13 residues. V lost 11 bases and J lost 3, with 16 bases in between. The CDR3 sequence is CAWTGQTYTEAFF. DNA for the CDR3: TGTGCCTGGACTGGACAGACCTACACTGAAGCTTTCTTT.

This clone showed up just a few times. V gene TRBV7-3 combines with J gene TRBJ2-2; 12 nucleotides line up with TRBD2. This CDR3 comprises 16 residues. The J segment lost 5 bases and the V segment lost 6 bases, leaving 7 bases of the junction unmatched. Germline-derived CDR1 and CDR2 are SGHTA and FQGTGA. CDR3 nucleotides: TGTGCCAGCAGTCAAGGACTAGCGGGAAGTACCGGGGAGCTGTTTTTT. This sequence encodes CASSQGLAGSTGELFF.

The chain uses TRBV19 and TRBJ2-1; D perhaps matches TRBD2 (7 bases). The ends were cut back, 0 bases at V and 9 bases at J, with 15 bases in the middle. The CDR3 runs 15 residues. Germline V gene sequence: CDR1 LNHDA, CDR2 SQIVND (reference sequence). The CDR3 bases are TGTGCCAGTAGTATAGAAGGGAGGGGGACGGTTGAGCAGTTCTTC. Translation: CASSIEGRGTVEQFF.

The CDR3 DNA is TGCGCCAGCAGCGTGACAGACAGGTCACAAGAGACCCAGTACTTC. Its translation: CASSVTDRSQETQYF. The chain combines TRBV5-1 with TRBJ2-5; tentative D call: TRBD1 (6 bases). The CDR3 is 15 amino acids. V shed 4 bases and J shed 2 bases, with 15 bases lying between them. Per the germline V gene, CDR1 is SGHRS and CDR2 is YFSETQ.

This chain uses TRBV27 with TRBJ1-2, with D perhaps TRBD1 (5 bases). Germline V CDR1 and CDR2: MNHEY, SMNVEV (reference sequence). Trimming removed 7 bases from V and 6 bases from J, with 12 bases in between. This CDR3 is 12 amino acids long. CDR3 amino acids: CASTSGGNGYTF. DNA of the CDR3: TGTGCCAGCACCTCGGGGGGGAATGGCTACACCTTC.

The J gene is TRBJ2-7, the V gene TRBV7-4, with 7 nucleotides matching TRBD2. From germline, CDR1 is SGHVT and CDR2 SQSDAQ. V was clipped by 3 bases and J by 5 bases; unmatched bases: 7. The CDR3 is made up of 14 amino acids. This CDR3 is CASSLDTTSDEQYF. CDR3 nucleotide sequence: TGTGCCAGCAGCTTGGACACCACTAGCGACGAGCAGTACTTC. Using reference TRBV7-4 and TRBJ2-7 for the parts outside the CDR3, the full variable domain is GAGVSQSPRYKVAKRGRDVALRCDSISGHVTLYWYRQTLGQGSEVLTYSQSDAQRDKSGRPSGRFSAERPERSVSTLKIQRTEQGDSAVYLCASSLDTTSDEQYFGPGTRLTVT.

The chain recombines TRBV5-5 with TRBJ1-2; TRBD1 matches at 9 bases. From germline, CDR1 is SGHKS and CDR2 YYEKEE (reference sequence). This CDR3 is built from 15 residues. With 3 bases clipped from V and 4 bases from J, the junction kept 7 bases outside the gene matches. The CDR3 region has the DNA TGTGCCAGCAGCTCGGGACAGGGTGGGGGCTATGGCTACACCTTC. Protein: CASSSGQGGGYGYTF. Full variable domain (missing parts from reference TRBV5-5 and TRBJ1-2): DAGVTQSPTHLIKTRGQQVTLRCSPISGHKSVSWYQQVLGQGPQFIFQYYEKEERGRGNFPDRFSARQFPNYSSELNVNALLLGDSALYLCASSSGQGGGYGYTFGSGTRLTVV.

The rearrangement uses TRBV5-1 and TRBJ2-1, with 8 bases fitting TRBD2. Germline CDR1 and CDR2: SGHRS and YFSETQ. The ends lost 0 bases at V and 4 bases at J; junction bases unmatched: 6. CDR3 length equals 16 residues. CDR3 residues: CASSLGRLAPYNEQFF. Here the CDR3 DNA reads TGCGCCAGCAGCTTGGGGAGACTAGCGCCGTACAATGAGCAGTTCTTC.

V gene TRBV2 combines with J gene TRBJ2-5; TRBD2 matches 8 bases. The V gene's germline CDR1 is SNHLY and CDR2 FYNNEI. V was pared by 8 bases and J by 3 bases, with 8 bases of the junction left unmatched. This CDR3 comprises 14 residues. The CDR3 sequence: CASGGTSPKETQYF. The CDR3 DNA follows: TGTGCCAGCGGGGGGACTAGTCCTAAAGAGACCCAGTACTTC.

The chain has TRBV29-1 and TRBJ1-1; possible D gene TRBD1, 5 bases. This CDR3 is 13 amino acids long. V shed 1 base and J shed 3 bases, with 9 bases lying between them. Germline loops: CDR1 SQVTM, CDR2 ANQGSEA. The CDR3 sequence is CSVEGGKDTEAFF. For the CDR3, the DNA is TGCAGCGTTGAAGGGGGCAAGGACACTGAAGCTTTCTTT.

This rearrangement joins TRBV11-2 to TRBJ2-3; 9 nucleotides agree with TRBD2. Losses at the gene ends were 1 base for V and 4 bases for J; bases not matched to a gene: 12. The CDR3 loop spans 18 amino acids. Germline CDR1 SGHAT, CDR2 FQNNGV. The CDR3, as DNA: TGTGCCAGCAGCTTAGGACTCTTGGCTAGCGGGGTCGCAGATACGCAGTATTTT. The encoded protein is CASSLGLLASGVADTQYF.